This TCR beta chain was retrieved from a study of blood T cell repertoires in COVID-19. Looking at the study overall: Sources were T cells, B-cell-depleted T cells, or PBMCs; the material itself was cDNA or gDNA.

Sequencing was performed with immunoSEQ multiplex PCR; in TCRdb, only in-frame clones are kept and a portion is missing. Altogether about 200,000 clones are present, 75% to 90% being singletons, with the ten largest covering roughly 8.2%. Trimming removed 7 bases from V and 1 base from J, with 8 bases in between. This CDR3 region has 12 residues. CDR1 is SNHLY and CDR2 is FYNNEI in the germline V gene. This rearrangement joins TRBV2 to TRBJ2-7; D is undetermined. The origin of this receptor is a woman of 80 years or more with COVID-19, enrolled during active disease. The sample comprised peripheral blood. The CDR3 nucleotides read TGTGCCAGCAATGCGGCTTCCTACGAGCAGTACTTC. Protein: CASNAASYEQYF.